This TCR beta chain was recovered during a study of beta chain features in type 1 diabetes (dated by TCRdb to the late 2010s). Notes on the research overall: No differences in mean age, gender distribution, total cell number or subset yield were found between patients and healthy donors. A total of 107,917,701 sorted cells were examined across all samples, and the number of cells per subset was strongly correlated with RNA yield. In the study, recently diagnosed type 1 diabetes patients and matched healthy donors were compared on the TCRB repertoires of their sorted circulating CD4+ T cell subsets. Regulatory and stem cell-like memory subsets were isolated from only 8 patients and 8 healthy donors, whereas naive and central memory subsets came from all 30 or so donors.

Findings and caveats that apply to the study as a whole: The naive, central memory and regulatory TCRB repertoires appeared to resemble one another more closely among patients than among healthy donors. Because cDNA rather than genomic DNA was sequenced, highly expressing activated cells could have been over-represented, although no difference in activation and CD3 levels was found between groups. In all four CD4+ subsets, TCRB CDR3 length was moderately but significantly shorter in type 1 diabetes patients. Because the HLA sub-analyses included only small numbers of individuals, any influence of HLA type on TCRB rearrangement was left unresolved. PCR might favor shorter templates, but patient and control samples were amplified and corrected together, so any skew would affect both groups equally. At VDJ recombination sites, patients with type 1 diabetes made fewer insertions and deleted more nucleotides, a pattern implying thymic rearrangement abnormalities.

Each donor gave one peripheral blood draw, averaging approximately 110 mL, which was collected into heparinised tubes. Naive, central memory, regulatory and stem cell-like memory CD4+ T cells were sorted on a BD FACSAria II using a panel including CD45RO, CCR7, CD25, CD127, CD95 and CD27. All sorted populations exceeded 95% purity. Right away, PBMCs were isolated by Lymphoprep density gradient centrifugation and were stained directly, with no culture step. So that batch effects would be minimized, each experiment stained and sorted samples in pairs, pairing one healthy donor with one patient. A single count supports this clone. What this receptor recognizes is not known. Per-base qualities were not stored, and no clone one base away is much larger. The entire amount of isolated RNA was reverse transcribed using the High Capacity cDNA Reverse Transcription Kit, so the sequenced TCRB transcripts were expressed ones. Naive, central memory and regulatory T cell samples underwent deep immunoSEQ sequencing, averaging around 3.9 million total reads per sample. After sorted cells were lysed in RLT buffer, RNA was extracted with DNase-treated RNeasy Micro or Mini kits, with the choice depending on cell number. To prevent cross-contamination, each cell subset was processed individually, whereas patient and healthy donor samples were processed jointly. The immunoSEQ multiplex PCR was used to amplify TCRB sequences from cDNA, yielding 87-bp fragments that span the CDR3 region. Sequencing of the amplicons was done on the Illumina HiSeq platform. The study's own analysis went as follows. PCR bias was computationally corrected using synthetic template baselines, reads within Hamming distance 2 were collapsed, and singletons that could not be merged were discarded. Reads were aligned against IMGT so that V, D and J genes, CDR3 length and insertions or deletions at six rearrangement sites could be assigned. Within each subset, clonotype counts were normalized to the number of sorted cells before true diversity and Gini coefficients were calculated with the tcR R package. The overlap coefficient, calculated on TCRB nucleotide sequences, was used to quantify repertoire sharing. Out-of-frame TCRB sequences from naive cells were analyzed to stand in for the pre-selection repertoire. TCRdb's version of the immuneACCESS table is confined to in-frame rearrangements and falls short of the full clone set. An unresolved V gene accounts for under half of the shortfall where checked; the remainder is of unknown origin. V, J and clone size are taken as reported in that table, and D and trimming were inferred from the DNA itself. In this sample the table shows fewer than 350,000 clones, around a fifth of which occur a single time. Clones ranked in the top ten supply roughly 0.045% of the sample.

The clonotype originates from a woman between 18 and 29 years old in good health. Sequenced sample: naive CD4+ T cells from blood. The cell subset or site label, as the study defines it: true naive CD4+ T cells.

Here is the DNA: TGTGCCAGCAGCCTTTCTTGGGTCGCGGAATTCGAGCAGTTCTTC. This gives the protein CASSLSWVAEFEQFF. This chain is built from TRBV11-3 and TRBJ2-1; too little of a D gene remains to name it. The CDR3 sequence holds 15 residues, the cysteine and phenylalanine included. Here the CDR3 DNA is all that survives: 45 bases in frame from base 1. V and J lose 5 bases and 10 bases, and a span of 21 bases separates them. For CDR1 and CDR2, the germline V gene lists SGHNT and YENEEA.